This T cell receptor beta chain was captured in a study of cytomegalovirus exposure and HLA in healthy donors. Overall study: When 398 donors were genotyped, approximately 80% of them were found to fall in the Caucasian-associated ancestry cluster. Study observations and caveats: Analyses of presence/absence relied on an assumption of roughly uniform sequencing depth across donors. Specificity of a few CMV-associated chains for CMV antigens was verified in vitro.

V lost 6 bases, J lost 3 bases, and 8 bases stayed unmatched. CDR1 MDHEN and CDR2 SYDVKM come from the germline V gene. The CDR3 has 15 residues. With 60 Vbeta and 13 Jbeta primers, the PCR was carried out. Using immunoSEQ multiplex PCR, the repertoire was profiled, and TCRdb retains in-frame clones only, with some absent. The repertoire holds 140,000 or so clones, with roughly 80% as singletons. Details on this clone: Its antigen is unidentified.

J is TRBJ2-5 and V is TRBV28; 9 bases fit TRBD1. The receptor's source is a female donor in good health and CMV-seronegative. Sequencing was done on a sample of PBMCs. This chain's CDR3 is CASSLDRGLKETQYF. The CDR3 bases are TGTGCCAGCAGCCTGGACAGGGGCCTAAAAGAGACCCAGTACTTC.